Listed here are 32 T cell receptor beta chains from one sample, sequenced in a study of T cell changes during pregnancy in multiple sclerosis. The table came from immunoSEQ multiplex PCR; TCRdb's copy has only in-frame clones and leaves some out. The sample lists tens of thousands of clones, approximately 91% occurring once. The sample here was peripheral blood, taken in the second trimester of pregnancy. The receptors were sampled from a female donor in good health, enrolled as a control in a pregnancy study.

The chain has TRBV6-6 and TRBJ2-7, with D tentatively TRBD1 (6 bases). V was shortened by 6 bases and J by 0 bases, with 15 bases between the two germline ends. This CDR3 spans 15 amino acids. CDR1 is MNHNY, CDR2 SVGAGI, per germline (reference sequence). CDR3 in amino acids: CASRAGTLFSYEQYF. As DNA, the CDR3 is TGTGCCAGCAGGGCCGGGACATTATTCTCCTACGAGCAGTACTTC.

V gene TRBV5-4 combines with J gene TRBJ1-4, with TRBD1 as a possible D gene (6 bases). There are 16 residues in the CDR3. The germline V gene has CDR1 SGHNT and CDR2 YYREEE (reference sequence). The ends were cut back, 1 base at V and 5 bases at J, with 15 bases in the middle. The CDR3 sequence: CASSLKREGGNEKLFF. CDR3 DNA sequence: TGTGCCAGCAGCTTGAAGAGGGAGGGGGGAAATGAAAAACTGTTTTTT.

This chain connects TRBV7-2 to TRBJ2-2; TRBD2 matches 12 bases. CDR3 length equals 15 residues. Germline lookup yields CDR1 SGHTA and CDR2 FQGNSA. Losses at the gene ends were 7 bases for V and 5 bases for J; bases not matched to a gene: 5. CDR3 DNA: TGTGCCAGCAAAACCCTAGCGGGGGGGACCGGGGAGCTGTTTTTT. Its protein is CASKTLAGGTGELFF.

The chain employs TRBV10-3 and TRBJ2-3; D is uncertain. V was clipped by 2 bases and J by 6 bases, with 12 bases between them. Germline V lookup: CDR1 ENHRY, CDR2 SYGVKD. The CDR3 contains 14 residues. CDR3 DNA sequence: TGTGCCATCAGTGAGGAAGGTCCGAGGGATACGCAGTATTTT. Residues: CAISEEGPRDTQYF.

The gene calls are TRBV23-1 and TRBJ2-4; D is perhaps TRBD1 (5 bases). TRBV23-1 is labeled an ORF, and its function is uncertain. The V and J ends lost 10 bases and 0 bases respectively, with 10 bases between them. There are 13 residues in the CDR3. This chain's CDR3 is CATDSLAKNIQYF. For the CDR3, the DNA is TGCGCCACAGACAGTCTAGCCAAAAACATTCAGTACTTC.

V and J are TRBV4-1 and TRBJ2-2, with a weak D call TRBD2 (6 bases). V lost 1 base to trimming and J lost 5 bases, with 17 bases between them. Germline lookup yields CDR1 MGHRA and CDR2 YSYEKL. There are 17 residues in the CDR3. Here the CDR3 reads CASSQGGRQGDTGELFF. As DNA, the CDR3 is TGCGCCAGCAGCCAAGGGGGGAGGCAGGGCGATACCGGGGAGCTGTTTTTT.

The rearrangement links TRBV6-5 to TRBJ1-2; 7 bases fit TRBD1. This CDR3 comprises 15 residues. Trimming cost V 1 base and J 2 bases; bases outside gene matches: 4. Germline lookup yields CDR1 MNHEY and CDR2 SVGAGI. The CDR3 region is CASSYLPDRNYGYTF. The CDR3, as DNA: TGTGCCAGCAGTTACTTGCCGGACAGGAACTATGGCTACACCTTC.

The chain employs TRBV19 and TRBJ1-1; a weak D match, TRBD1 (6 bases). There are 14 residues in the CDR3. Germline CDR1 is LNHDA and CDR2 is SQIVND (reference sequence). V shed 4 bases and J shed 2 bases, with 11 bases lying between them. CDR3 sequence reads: CASSTRQVNTEAFF. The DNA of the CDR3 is TGTGCCAGTAGTACCCGACAGGTTAACACTGAAGCTTTCTTT. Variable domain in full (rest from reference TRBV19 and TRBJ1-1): DGGITQSPKYLFRKEGQNVTLSCEQNLNHDAMYWYRQDPGQGLRLIYYSQIVNDFQKGDIAEGYSVSREKKESFPLTVTSAQKNPTAFYLCASSTRQVNTEAFFGQGTRLTVV.

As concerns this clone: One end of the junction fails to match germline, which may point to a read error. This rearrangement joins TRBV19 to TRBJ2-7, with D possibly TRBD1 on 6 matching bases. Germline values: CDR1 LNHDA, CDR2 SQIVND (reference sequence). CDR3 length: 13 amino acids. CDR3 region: CAVQRGQGPLRAF. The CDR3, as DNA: TGTGCCGTTCAGAGGGGCCAGGGGCCTTTAAGGGCCTTC. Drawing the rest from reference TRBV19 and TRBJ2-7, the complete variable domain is DGGITQSPKYLFRKEGQNVTLSCEQNLNHDAMYWYRQDPGQGLRLIYYSQIVNDFQKGDIAEGYSVSREKKESFPLTVTSAQKNPTAFYLCAVQRGQGPLRAFGPGTRLTVT.

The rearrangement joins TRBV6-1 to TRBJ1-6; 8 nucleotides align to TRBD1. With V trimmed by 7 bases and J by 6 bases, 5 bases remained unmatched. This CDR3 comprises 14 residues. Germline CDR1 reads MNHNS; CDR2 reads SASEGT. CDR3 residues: CASKPGQVNSPLHF. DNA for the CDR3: TGTGCCAGCAAACCGGGACAGGTTAATTCACCCCTCCACTTT.

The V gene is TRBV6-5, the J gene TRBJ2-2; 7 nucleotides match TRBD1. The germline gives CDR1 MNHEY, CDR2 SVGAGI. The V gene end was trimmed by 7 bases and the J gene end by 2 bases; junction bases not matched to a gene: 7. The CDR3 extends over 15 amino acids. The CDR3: CASTRDRDNTGELFF. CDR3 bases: TGTGCCAGCACCCGAGACAGGGATAACACCGGGGAGCTGTTTTTT.

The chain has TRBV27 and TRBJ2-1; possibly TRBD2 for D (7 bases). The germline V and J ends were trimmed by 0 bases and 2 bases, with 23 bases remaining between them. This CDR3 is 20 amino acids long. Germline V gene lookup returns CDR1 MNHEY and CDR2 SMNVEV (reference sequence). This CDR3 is CASSLSRTRGGGRTYNEQFF. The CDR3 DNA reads TGTGCCAGCAGTTTATCGCGTACCCGGGGAGGGGGAAGGACCTACAATGAGCAGTTCTTC.

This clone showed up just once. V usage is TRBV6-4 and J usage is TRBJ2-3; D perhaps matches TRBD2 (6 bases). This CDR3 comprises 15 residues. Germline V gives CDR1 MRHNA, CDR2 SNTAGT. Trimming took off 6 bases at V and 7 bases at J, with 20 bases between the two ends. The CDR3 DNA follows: TGTGCCAGCAGATCGGAGGGAGAAGGATCCTATACGCAGTATTTT. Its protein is CASRSEGEGSYTQYF.

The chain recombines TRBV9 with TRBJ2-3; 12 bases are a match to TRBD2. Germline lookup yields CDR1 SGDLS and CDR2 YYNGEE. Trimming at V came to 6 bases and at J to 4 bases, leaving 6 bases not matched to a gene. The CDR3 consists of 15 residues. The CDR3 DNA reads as TGTGCCAGCAATCTAGCGGGAGGGGTGGCAGATACGCAGTATTTT. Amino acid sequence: CASNLAGGVADTQYF.

The CDR3 DNA follows: TGTGCCAGCAGTCTCCAGGGTCGGTATGGCTACACCTTC. The encoded protein is CASSLQGRYGYTF. This chain uses TRBV28 with TRBJ1-2; weak D call: TRBD1 (5 bases). Germline V lookup: CDR1 MDHEN, CDR2 SYDVKM. With 5 bases removed from V and 5 bases from J, the gap between germline ends came to 12 bases. The CDR3 runs to 13 residues.

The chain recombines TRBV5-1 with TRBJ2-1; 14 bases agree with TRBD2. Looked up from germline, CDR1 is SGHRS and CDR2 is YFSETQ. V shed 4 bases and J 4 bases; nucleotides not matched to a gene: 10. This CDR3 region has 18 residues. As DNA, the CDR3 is TGCGCCAGCAGCCCATGGGGGACTAGCGGGAGTAGGTACAATGAGCAGTTCTTC. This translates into CASSPWGTSGSRYNEQFF.

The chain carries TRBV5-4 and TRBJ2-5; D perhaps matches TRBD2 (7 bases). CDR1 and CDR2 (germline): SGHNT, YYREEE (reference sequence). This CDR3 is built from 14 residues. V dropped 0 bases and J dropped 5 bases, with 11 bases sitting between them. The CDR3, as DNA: TGTGCCAGCAGCTTGGCGGGGAGGGGGGAGACCCAGTACTTC. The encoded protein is CASSLAGRGETQYF. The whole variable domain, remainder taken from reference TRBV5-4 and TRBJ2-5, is ETGVTQSPTHLIKTRGQQVTLRCSSQSGHNTVSWYQQALGQGPQFIFQYYREEENGRGNFPPRFSGLQFPNYSSELNVNALELDDSALYLCASSLAGRGETQYFGPGTRLLVL.

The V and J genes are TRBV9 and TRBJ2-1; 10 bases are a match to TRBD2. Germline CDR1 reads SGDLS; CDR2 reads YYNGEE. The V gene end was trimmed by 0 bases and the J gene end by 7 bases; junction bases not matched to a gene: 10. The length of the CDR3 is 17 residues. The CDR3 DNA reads TGTGCCAGCAGCGTAGACCCAGCGGGGGGGCTCACAAATGAGCAGTTCTTC. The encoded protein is CASSVDPAGGLTNEQFF.

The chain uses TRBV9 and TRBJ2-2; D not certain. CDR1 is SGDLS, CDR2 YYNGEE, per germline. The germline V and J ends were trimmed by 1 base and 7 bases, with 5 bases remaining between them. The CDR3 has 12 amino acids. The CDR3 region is CASSVRGGELFF. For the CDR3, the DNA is TGTGCCAGCAGCGTAAGAGGCGGGGAGCTGTTTTTT.

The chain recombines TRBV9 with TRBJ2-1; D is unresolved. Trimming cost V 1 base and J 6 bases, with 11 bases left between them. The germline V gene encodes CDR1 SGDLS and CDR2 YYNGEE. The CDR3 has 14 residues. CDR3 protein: CASSVLVAANEQFF. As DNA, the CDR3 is TGTGCCAGCAGCGTATTGGTAGCAGCCAATGAGCAGTTCTTC.

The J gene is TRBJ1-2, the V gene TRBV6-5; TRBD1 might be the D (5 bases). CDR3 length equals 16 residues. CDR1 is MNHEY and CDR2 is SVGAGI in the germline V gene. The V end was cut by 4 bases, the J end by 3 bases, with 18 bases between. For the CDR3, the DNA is TGTGCCAGCAGTTCTAGGTACAGGACAAAACACTATGGCTACACCTTC. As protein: CASSSRYRTKHYGYTF.

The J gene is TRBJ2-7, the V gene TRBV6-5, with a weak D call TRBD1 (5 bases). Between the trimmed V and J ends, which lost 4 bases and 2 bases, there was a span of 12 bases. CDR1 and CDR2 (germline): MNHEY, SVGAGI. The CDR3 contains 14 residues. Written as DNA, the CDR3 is TGTGCCAGCAGTTTCGCGACAGCAGCCTACGAGCAGTACTTC. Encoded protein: CASSFATAAYEQYF.

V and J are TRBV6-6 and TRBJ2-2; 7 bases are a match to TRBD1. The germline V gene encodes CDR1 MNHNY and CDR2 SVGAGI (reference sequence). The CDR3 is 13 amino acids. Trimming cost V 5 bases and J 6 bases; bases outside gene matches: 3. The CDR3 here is CASSQGVPGELFF. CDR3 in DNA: TGTGCCAGCAGTCAGGGGGTGCCCGGGGAGCTGTTTTTT.

CDR3 nucleotides: TGTGCCAGCGTAGAGGCCGGGGAGCTGTTTTTT. This encodes CASVEAGELFF. This sequence joins TRBV19 and TRBJ2-2; D uncertain. The CDR3 is 11 residues long. Looked up from germline, CDR1 is LNHDA and CDR2 is SQIVND (reference sequence). V lost 9 bases to trimming and J lost 6 bases, with 8 bases between them.

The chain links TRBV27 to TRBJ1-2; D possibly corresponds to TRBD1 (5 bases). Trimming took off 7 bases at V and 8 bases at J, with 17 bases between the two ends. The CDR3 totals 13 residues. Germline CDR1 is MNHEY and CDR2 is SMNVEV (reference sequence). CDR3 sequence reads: CASKIPGREGYTF. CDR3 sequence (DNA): TGTGCCAGCAAGATTCCAGGGCGGGAAGGCTACACCTTC.

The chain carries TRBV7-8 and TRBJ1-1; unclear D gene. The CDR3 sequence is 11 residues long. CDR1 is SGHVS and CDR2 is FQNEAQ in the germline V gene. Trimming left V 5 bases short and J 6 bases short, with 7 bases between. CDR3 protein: CASSHGAEAFF. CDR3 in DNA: TGTGCCAGCAGCCACGGAGCTGAAGCTTTCTTT.

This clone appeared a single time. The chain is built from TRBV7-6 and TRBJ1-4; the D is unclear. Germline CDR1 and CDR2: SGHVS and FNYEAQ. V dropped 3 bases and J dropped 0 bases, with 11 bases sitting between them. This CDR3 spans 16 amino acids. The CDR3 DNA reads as TGTGCCAGCAGCTTCGAGCCGATTACAACTAATGAAAAACTGTTTTTT. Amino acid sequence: CASSFEPITTNEKLFF.

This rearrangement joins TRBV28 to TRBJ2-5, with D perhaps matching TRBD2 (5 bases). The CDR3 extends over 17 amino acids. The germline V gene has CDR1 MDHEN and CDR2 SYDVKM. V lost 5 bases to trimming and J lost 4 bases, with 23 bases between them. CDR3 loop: CASSPYRGTGEGETQYF. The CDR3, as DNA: TGTGCCAGCAGTCCCTATAGAGGTACCGGGGAAGGAGAGACCCAGTACTTC.

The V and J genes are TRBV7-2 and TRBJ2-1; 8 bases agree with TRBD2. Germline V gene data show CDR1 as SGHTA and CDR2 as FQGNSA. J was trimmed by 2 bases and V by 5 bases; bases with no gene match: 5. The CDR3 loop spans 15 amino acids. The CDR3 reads CASSPSGGAYNEQFF. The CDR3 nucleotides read TGTGCCAGCAGCCCCAGCGGGGGAGCCTACAATGAGCAGTTCTTC.

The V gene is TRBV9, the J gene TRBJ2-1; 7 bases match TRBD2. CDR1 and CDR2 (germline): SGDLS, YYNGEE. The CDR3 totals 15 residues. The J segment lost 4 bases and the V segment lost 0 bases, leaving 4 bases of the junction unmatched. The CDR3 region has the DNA TGTGCCAGCAGCGTAGCCGGGACTACATACAATGAGCAGTTCTTC. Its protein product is CASSVAGTTYNEQFF.

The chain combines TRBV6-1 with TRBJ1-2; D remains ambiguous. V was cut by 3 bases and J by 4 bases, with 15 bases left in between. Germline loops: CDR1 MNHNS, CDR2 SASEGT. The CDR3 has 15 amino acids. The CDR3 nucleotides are TGTGCCAGCAGTGAGGCCTTTACAGAGATCTATGGCTACACCTTC. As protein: CASSEAFTEIYGYTF.

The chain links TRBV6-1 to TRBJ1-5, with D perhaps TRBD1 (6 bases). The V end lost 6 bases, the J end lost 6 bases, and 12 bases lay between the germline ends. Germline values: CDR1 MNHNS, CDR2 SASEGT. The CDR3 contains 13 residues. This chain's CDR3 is CASSEGGTQPQHF. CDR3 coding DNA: TGTGCCAGCAGCGAGGGGGGGACTCAGCCCCAGCATTTT.